A selection of T cell receptor beta chains follows, all from one sample in a study of cytomegalovirus exposure and HLA in healthy donors. Generated by immunoSEQ multiplex PCR, the TCRdb table keeps only in-frame clones and is missing some. The repertoire holds roughly 150,000 clones, with around 65% as singletons. Sequencing used PBMCs. Receptors were obtained from a woman aged 25 to 39 in good health and CMV-seropositive. CDR3s include the opening cysteine and the closing phenylalanine or tryptophan. The D gene is left open where the match is weak. Clone size is shown for a subset of rows, as once, few, many or a class of expanded clone.

j_gene,d_gene,abundance,v_gene,CDR3aa,CDR3nt
TRBJ2-1,NA,few,TRBV9,CASSVGGFPEQFF,TGTGCCAGCAGCGTAGGAGGGTTTCCTGAGCAGTTCTTC
TRBJ1-6,TRBD1,NA,TRBV15,CATSRDWGQGGNSPLHF,TGTGCCACCAGCAGAGATTGGGGACAGGGCGGAAATTCACCCCTCCACTTT
TRBJ2-7,NA,NA,TRBV20-1,CSASFSYEQYF,TGCAGTGCTTCATTCTCCTACGAGCAGTACTTC
TRBJ2-2,TRBD2,NA,TRBV4-2,CASSHLKRGGGTGELFF,TGTGCCAGCAGCCATCTTAAGCGGGGGGGCGGCACCGGGGAGCTGTTTTTT
TRBJ2-1,TRBD1,NA,TRBV7-8,CASTSYVTGEYSEQFF,TGTGCCAGCACCTCTTACGTAACAGGGGAATACAGTGAGCAGTTCTTC
TRBJ1-2,TRBD1,NA,TRBV4-2,CASSQAQGDYGYTF,TGTGCCAGCAGCCAAGCACAGGGGGACTATGGCTACACCTTC
TRBJ1-1,NA,NA,TRBV28,CASSLWRNTEAFF,TGTGCCAGCAGTTTATGGAGGAACACTGAAGCTTTCTTT
TRBJ1-1,NA,many,TRBV5-1,CASMTTAGNTEAFF,TGCGCCAGCATGACAACAGCGGGGAACACTGAAGCTTTCTTT
TRBJ2-7,NA,NA,TRBV5-1,CASSLLRGSYEQYF,TGCGCCAGCAGCTTGTTGCGCGGCTCCTACGAGCAGTACTTC
TRBJ1-2,NA,NA,TRBV6-5,CASSYGQLYGYTF,TGTGCCAGCAGTTATGGACAGCTCTATGGCTACACCTTC
TRBJ2-7,TRBD2,few,TRBV13,CASSGLGTSGRANIHEQYF,TGTGCCAGCAGCGGGTTGGGGACTAGCGGGAGGGCCAACATCCACGAGCAGTACTTC
TRBJ1-2,NA,NA,TRBV2,CASTKRELHHGYTF,TGTGCCAGCACCAAGAGGGAGCTCCACCATGGCTACACCTTC
TRBJ1-4,TRBD1,NA,TRBV6-1,CASRYDRGEKLFF,TGTGCCAGCAGATACGACAGGGGTGAAAAACTGTTTTTT
TRBJ2-5,NA,NA,TRBV5-1,CASSIGQSQETQYF,TGCGCCAGCAGCATTGGACAGTCCCAAGAGACCCAGTACTTC
TRBJ1-5,TRBD1,NA,TRBV27,CASSGQGPWGNQPQHF,TGTGCCAGCAGTGGACAGGGACCCTGGGGCAATCAGCCCCAGCATTTT